This TCR beta chain was identified in a study of CD8 T cells in Susac syndrome. With random hexamers, about 0.45 to 1 ug RNA was reverse transcribed. Coverage of TCR beta CDR3 amplification by immunoSEQ multiplex PCR extended to 54 Vbeta and 13 Jbeta. TCRdb called the immunoSEQ multiplex PCR reads again in MiXCR, with one record for every CDR3 protein. The sample carries 150,000 to 200,000 distinct CDR3 sequences, roughly 90% recorded once. The T cells that were sequenced for TCR beta were CD8+ and CD4+ cells from blood. The authors negatively isolated CD8+ and CD4+ T cells and FACS-enriched TEMRA cells. The germline CDR1 and CDR2 sequences are SGHAT and FQNNGV. The CDR3 has 14 amino acids. V was pared by 5 bases and J by 4 bases, with 12 bases between.

The sequenced material came from CD4+ T cells from PBMCs. The chain has TRBV11-2 and TRBJ2-1; D possibly corresponds to TRBD1 (6 bases). This TCR was recovered from a human donor with Susac syndrome. Written as DNA, the CDR3 is TGTGCCAGCAGCGGGAACGACAGGTACAATGAGCAGTTCTTC. Its translation is CASSGNDRYNEQFF.